The entry that follows covers one T cell receptor (beta chain) sequence. The antigen remains undetermined. The length of the CDR3 is 14 residues. V gave up 6 bases and J gave up 4 bases, with 15 bases separating them. Germline loops: CDR1 SQVTM, CDR2 ANQGSEA. Blood draws occurred at baseline, cycle 4 day 1, and cycle 7 day 1. The data belong to a study of OX40 agonist ivuxolimab in advanced cancers. In the study overall: At doses from 0.01 to 10 mg/kg, patients were given intravenous ivuxolimab every 2 weeks.

Overall study findings and caveats: Averaged across samples, CD8+ T cells carried more expanded clones than CD4+ did. Circulating CD4+ and CD8+ T cells showed clonal expansion by week 6 at 0.1 to 3.0 mg/kg.

Profiled with immunoSEQ multiplex PCR; TCRdb holds only in-frame clones, not every one. The sample yields approximately 77,000 clones, 90% to 95% seen once. Sample: CD4+ or CD8+ T cells sorted from blood, taken in a trial of the OX40 agonist ivuxolimab. The TCR comes from an adult with an advanced solid tumor such as melanoma, head and neck, liver or kidney cancer. This chain uses TRBV29-1 with TRBJ2-2; D perhaps matches TRBD2 (5 bases). CDR3 bases: TGCAGCGTCGAGAGCGGACTCCCCACCGGGGAGCTGTTTTTT. Its protein is CSVESGLPTGELFF.